The rows below give T cell receptor beta chains drawn from one sample of a study of T cells in tumors after PD-1 blockade. Profiled with immunoSEQ multiplex PCR; TCRdb holds only in-frame clones, not every one. The sample consists of about 48,000 clones, 81% of them appearing once. The sequencing used PBMCs, collected before anti-PD-1 treatment. The source is a human donor with basal cell carcinoma. CDR3s include the opening cysteine and the closing phenylalanine or tryptophan. The D gene is left open where the match is weak. Size is omitted from some rows. Given values are once, few, many or a class for expanded clones.

d_call | j_call | clone_size | cdr3_length | v_call | cdr3_nt | cdr3_aa
- | TRBJ1-6 | - | 14 | TRBV7-9 | TGTGCCAGCAGCTTAGTAGGTACGCCTTCACCCCTCCACTTT | CASSLVGTPSPLHF
- | TRBJ1-6 | - | 17 | TRBV15 | TGTGCCACCAGCCAGAGGAGCTTTTTGGCCTATAATTCACCCCTCCACTTT | CATSQRSFLAYNSPLHF
- | TRBJ1-1 | - | 14 | TRBV7-2 | TGTGCCAGCAGCTCAGACCCTATGAACACTGAAGCTTTCTTT | CASSSDPMNTEAFF
TRBD2 | TRBJ2-7 | - | 15 | TRBV3-1/TRBV3-2 | TGTGCCAGCAGCCAAGAGCTAGCGGGGTTGTCCGAGCAGTACTTC | CASSQELAGLSEQYF
- | TRBJ2-3 | - | 11 | TRBV2 | TGTGCCAGCAGTGTAGCAGATACGCAGTATTTT | CASSVADTQYF
- | TRBJ1-1 | - | 15 | TRBV30 | TGTGCCTGGAGTCCCGGTGGGCGACTGAACACTGAAGCTTTCTTT | CAWSPGGRLNTEAFF
- | TRBJ2-3 | once | 14 | TRBV2 | TGTGCCAGCACCACAGGGACCAACACAGATACGCAGTATTTT | CASTTGTNTDTQYF
- | TRBJ1-1 | - | 14 | TRBV4-2 | TGTGCCAGCAGCCAAGCCACCATGAACACTGAAGCTTTCTTT | CASSQATMNTEAFF
TRBD2 | TRBJ2-3 | - | 18 | TRBV7-8 | TGTGCCAGCAGCCTACTAGCGGGGGGGTTCTCTGGCACAGATACGCAGTATTTT | CASSLLAGGFSGTDTQYF
- | TRBJ2-7 | - | 14 | TRBV5-4 | TGTGCCAGCAGCCCCCGGGTCCAAAGGGACGAGCAGTACTTC | CASSPRVQRDEQYF
- | TRBJ1-2 | - | 15 | TRBV6-1 | TGTGCCAGCAGTGAATACAGGAGCGGGGCTGGGGGCTACACCTTC | CASSEYRSGAGGYTF
- | TRBJ1-1 | - | 13 | TRBV25-1 | TGTGCCAGCAGTGGACAGAGGAACACTGAAGCTTTCTTT | CASSGQRNTEAFF
- | TRBJ2-3 | - | 17 | TRBV7-9 | TGTGCCAGCAGCTTAGCCCAGGTCGCCTCTAGCACAGATACGCAGTATTTT | CASSLAQVASSTDTQYF
TRBD2 | TRBJ2-3 | - | 14 | TRBV19 | TGTGCCAGTAGTACCGCGGGGGGGACAGATACGCAGTATTTT | CASSTAGGTDTQYF
- | TRBJ2-2 | few | 16 | TRBV5-5 | TGTGCCAGCAGTCAAACCGGGACAACGGGCACCGGGGAGCTGTTTTTT | CASSQTGTTGTGELFF
- | TRBJ1-5 | - | 15 | TRBV27 | TGTGCCAGCAGTACCAGGGATAGGCCTGACCAGCCCCAGCATTTT | CASSTRDRPDQPQHF
- | TRBJ2-7 | - | 11 | TRBV28 | TGTGCCACCCATCACAGCTACGAGCAGTACTTC | CATHHSYEQYF
- | TRBJ2-6 | - | 15 | TRBV19 | TGTGCCAGTAGTATAGACGGTATTGGGGCCAACGTCCTGACTTTC | CASSIDGIGANVLTF
- | TRBJ2-3 | - | 14 | TRBV11-3 | TGTGCCAGCAGCTTAAGAGGGTTCGGAGATACGCAGTATTTT | CASSLRGFGDTQYF
- | TRBJ2-1 | - | 16 | TRBV13 | TGTGCCAGCAGCTTCCCACTAGAGAGCTCCTACAATGAGCAGTTCTTC | CASSFPLESSYNEQFF
- | TRBJ1-3 | - | 13 | TRBV7-9 | TGTGCCAGCAGCTTAGACGGGGGAGACACCATATATTTT | CASSLDGGDTIYF
- | TRBJ2-5 | - | 15 | TRBV5-4 | TGTGCCAGCAGCTTGATACTAGCCCCCCAAGAGACCCAGTACTTC | CASSLILAPQETQYF